This T cell receptor beta chain stems from a study of control samples from healthy donors and cancer patients. The table came from immunoSEQ multiplex PCR; TCRdb's copy has only in-frame clones and leaves some out. The data show about 190,000 clones, about 89% seen once. Germline CDR1 SGHDN, CDR2 FVKESK. Trimming removed 5 bases at V and 4 bases at J, with 8 bases between. This CDR3 has 12 residues. The receptor comes from a man aged 25 to 40 in good health. The sample comprised blood. The chain carries TRBV14 and TRBJ1-1; D ambiguous. CDR3 bases: TGTGCCAGCAGCTGGGTGGGCACTGAAGCTTTCTTT. Its protein is CASSWVGTEAFF.